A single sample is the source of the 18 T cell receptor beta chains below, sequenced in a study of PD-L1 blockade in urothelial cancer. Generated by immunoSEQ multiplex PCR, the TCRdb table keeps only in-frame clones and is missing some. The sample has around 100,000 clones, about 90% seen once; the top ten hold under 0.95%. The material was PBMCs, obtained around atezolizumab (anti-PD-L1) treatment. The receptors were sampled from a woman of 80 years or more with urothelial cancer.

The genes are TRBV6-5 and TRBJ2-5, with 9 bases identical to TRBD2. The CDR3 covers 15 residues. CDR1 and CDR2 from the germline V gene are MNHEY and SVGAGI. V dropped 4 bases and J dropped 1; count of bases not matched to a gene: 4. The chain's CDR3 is CASSSPSGTQETQYF. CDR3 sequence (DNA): TGTGCCAGCAGTTCCCCTAGCGGGACCCAAGAGACCCAGTACTTC.

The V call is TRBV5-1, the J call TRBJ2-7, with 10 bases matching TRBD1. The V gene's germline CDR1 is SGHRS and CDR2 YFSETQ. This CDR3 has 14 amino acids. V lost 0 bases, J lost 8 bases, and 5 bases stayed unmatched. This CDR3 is CASSLEGTGDKQYF. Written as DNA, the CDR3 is TGCGCCAGCAGCTTGGAGGGGACAGGGGACAAGCAGTACTTC. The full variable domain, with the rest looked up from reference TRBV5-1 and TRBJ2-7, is KAGVTQTPRYLIKTRGQQVTLSCSPISGHRSVSWYQQTPGQGLQFLFEYFSETQRNKGNFPGRFSGRQFSNSRSEMNVSTLELGDSALYLCASSLEGTGDKQYFGPGTRLTVT.

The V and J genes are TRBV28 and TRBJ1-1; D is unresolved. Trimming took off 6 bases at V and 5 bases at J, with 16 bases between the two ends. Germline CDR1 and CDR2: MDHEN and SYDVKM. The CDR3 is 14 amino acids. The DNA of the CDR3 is TGTGCCAGCAGCGGACTTTTACGGTGGACTGAAGCTTTCTTT. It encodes CASSGLLRWTEAFF.

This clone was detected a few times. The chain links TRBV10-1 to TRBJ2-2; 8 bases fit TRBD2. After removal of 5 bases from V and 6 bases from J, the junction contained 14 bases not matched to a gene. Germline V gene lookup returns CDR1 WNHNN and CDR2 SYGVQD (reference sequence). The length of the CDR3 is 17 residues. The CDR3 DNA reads TGCGCCAGCAGTCCGTGGGCAATAGCGGGGTCGGCCGGGGAGCTGTTTTTT. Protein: CASSPWAIAGSAGELFF.

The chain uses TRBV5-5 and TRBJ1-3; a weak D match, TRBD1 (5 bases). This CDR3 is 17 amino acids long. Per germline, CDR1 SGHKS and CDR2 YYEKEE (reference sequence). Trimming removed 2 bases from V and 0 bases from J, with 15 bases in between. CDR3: CASSFWADNLSGNTIYF. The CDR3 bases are TGTGCCAGCAGCTTTTGGGCGGACAACCTCTCTGGAAACACCATATATTTT.

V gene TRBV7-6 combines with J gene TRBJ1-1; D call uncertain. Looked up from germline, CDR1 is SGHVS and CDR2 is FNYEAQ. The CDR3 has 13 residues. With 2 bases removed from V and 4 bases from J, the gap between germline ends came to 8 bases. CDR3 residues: CASSLQSSTEAFF. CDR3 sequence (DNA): TGTGCCAGCAGCTTACAGTCAAGCACTGAAGCTTTCTTT.

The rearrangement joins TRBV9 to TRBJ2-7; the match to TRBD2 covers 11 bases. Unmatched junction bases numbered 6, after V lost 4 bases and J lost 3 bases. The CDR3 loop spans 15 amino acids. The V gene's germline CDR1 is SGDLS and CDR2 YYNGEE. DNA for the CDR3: TGTGCCAGCAGCCTTAGCGGGAGGGAATTCTACGAGCAGTACTTC. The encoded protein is CASSLSGREFYEQYF.

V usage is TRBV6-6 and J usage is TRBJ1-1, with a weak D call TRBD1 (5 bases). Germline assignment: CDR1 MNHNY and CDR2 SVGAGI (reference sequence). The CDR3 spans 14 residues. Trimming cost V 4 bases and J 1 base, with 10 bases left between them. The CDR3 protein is CASSSNDRNTEAFF. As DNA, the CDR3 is TGTGCCAGCAGTTCCAACGACAGGAACACTGAAGCTTTCTTT.

The CDR3 sequence is CASSLGVRRGLARVYEQFF. The CDR3 region has the DNA TGTGCCAGCAGCTTAGGCGTGAGGCGGGGACTAGCCAGGGTCTATGAGCAGTTCTTC. The rearrangement joins TRBV7-9 to TRBJ2-1; TRBD2 aligns across 9 bases. V trimming: 1 base; J trimming: 8 bases; junction bases outside the gene matches: 18. Per germline, CDR1 SEHNR and CDR2 FQNEAQ (reference sequence). The CDR3 totals 19 residues.

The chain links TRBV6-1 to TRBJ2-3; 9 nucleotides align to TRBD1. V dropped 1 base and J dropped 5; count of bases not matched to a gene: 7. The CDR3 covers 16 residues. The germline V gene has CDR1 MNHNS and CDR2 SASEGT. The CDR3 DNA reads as TGTGCCAGCAGTGAAGAAGGGACAGGGCTTCAAGATACGCAGTATTTT. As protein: CASSEEGTGLQDTQYF.

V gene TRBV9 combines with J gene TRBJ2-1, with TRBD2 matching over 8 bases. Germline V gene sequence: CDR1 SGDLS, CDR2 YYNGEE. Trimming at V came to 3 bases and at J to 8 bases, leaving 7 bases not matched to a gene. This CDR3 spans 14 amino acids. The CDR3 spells CASSAQGGGHEQFF. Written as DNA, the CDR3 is TGTGCCAGCAGCGCCCAGGGCGGGGGGCATGAGCAGTTCTTC.

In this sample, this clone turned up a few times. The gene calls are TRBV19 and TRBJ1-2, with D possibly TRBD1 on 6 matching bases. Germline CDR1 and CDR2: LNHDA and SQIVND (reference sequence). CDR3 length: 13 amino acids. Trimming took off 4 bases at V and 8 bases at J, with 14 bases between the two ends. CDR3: CASSTVQGSGYTF. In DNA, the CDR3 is TGTGCCAGTAGTACCGTACAGGGCTCCGGCTACACCTTC. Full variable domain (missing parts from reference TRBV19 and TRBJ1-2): DGGITQSPKYLFRKEGQNVTLSCEQNLNHDAMYWYRQDPGQGLRLIYYSQIVNDFQKGDIAEGYSVSREKKESFPLTVTSAQKNPTAFYLCASSTVQGSGYTFGSGTRLTVV.

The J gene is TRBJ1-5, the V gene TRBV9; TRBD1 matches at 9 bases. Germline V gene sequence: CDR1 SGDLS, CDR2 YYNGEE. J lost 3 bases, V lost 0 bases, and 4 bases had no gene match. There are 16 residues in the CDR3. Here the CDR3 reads CASSVGDREHNQPQHF. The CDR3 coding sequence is TGTGCCAGCAGCGTAGGGGACAGGGAACACAATCAGCCCCAGCATTTT.

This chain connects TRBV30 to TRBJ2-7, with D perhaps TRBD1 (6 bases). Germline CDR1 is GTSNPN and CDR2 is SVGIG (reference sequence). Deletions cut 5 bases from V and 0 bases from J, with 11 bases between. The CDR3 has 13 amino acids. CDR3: CAWGRQVSYEQYF. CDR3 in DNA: TGTGCCTGGGGGCGACAGGTCTCCTACGAGCAGTACTTC. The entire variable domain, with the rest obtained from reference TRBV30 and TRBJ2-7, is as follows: SQTIHQWPATLVQPVGSPLSLECTVEGTSNPNLYWYRQAAGRGLQLLFYSVGIGQISSEVPQNLSASRPQDRQFILSSKKLLLSDSGFYLCAWGRQVSYEQYFGPGTRLTVT.

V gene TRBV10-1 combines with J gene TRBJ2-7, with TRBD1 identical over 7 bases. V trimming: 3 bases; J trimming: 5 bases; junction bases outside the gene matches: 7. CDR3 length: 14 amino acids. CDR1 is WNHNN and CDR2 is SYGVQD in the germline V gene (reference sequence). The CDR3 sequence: CASSDPGQLHEQYF. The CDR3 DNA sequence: TGCGCCAGCAGTGACCCGGGACAGCTCCACGAGCAGTACTTC.

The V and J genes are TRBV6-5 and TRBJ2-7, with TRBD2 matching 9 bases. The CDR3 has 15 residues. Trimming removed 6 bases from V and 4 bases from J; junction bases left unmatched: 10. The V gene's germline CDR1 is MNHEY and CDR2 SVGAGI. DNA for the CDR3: TGTGCCAGCAGCCCTAGCGGGATGAAGAGGTACGAGCAGTACTTC. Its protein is CASSPSGMKRYEQYF.

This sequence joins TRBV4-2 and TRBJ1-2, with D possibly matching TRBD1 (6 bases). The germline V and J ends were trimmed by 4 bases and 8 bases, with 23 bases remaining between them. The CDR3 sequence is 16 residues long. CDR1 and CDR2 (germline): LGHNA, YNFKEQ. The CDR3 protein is CASSRGGEGLSEGYTF. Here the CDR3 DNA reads TGTGCCAGCAGCCGAGGGGGGGAGGGCCTCAGTGAAGGCTACACCTTC.

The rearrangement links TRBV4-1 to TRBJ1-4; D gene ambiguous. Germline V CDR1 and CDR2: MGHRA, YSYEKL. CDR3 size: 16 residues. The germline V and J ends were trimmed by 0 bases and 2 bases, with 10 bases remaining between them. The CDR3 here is CASSQDGPGTNEKLFF. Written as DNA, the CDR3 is TGCGCCAGCAGCCAAGATGGGCCGGGGACTAATGAAAAACTGTTTTTT.